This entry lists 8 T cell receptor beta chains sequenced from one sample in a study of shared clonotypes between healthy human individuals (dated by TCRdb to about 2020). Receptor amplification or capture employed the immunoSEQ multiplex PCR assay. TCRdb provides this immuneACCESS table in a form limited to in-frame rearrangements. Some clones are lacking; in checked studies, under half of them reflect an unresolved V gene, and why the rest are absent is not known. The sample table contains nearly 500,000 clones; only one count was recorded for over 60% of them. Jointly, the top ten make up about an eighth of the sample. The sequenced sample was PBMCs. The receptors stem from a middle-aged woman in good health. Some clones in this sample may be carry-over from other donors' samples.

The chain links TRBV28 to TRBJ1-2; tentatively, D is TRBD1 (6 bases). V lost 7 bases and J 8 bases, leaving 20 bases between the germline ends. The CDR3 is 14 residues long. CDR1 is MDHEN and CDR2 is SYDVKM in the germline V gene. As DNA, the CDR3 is TGTGCCAGCACCCAGCCCTGGGGGGGCTGGGGCTACACCTTC. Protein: CASTQPWGGWGYTF.

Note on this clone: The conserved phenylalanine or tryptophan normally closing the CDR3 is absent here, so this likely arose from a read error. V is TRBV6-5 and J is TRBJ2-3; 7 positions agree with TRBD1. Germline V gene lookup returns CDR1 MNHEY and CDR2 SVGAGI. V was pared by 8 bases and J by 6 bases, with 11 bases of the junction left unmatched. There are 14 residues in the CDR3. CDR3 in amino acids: CASQRARGWDTQYV. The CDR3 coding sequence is TGTGCCAGCCAGAGGGCCAGGGGGTGGGATACGCAGTATGTT.

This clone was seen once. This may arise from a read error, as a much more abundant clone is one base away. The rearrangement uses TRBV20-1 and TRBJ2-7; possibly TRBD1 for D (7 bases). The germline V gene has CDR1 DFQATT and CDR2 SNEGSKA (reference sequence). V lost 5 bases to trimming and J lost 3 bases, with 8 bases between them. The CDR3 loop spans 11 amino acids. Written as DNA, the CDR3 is TGCAGTGCTCAGGGGGGCTACGAGCAGTACTTC. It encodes CSAQGGYEQYF.

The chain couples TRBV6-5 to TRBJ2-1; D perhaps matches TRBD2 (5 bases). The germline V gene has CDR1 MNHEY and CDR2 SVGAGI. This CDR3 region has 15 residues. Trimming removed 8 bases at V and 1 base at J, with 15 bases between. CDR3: CASAWRPLSYNEQFF. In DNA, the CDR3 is TGTGCCAGCGCGTGGAGGCCACTATCCTACAATGAGCAGTTCTTC.

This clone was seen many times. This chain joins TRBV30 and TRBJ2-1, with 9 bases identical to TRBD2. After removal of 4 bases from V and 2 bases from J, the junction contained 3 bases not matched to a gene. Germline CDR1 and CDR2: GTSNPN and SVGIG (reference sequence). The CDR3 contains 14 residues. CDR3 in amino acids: CAWIGTSTYNEQFF. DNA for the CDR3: TGTGCCTGGATCGGGACTAGCACCTACAATGAGCAGTTCTTC. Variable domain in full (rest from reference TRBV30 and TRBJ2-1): SQTIHQWPATLVQPVGSPLSLECTVEGTSNPNLYWYRQAAGRGLQLLFYSVGIGQISSEVPQNLSASRPQDRQFILSSKKLLLSDSGFYLCAWIGTSTYNEQFFGPGTRLTVL.

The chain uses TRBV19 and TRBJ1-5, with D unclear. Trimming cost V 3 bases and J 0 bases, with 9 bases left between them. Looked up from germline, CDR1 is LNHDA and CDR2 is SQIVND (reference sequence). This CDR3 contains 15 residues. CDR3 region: CASSISRNSNQPQHF. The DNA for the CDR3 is TGTGCCAGTAGTATCTCCCGAAATAGCAATCAGCCCCAGCATTTT.

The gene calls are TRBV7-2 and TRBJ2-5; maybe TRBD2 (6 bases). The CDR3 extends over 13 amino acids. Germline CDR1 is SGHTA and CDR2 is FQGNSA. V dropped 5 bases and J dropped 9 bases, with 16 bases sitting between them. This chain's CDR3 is CASSPGLYSAQYF. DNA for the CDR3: TGTGCCAGCAGCCCGGGACTCTATTCGGCCCAGTACTTC. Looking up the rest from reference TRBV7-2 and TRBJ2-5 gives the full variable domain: GAGVSQSPSNKVTEKGKDVELRCDPISGHTALYWYRQSLGQGLEFLIYFQGNSAPDKSGLPSDRFSAERTGGSVSTLTIQRTQQEDSAVYLCASSPGLYSAQYFGPGTRLLVL.

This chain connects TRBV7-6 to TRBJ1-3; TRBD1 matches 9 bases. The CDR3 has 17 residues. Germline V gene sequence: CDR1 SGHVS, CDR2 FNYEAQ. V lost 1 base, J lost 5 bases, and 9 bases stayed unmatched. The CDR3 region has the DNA TGTGCCAGCAGCTTAGGGATGTTGGACAGGGGTCGAAACACCATATATTTT. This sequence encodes CASSLGMLDRGRNTIYF.